This T cell receptor beta chain appears in the sequencing data of a study of PD-1 blockade in classical Hodgkin lymphoma. Study conclusions and caveats: By C4D1, diversity of CD4+ TCRs had risen significantly, whereas that of CD8+ TCRs had not. Sources of repertoire differences remain undefined, possibly disease activity or prior therapy. Nivolumab initiation under 1 year post-ASCT meant exclusion.

The patients all showed relapse after autologous stem cell transplantation, while their brentuximab vedotin exposure varied. Trimming shortened V by 2 bases and J by 3 bases, and 2 bases separated the two germline ends. Germline CDR1 is SGHRS and CDR2 is YFSETQ. This CDR3 has 11 amino acids. This clone has only a few counts. The target antigen is unknown. TCRdb's table, derived via immunoSEQ multiplex PCR, lists solely in-frame clones and lacks some. Among about 28,000 clones listed, approximately 80% were seen once. This specimen consisted of peripheral blood mononuclear cells (PBMCs), obtained before the second cycle of nivolumab. This sequence joins TRBV5-1 and TRBJ1-1; D remains unclear. The sequence derives from a human donor with classical Hodgkin lymphoma. The chain's CDR3 is CASSLHTEAFF. DNA of the CDR3: TGCGCCAGCAGCTTACACACTGAAGCTTTCTTT. Full variable domain (rest looked up from reference TRBV5-1 and TRBJ1-1): KAGVTQTPRYLIKTRGQQVTLSCSPISGHRSVSWYQQTPGQGLQFLFEYFSETQRNKGNFPGRFSGRQFSNSRSEMNVSTLELGDSALYLCASSLHTEAFFGQGTRLTVV.